This T cell receptor beta chain originates from a study of response to subunit inactivated influenza vaccine. On this clonotype: Its target is unknown.

Study-wide findings and caveats: The authors put forward the suggestion that each seasonal influenza vaccination may bring in only a limited number of new T cells.

TCRdb itself ran the RT-PCR reads through MiXCR, one entry per CDR3 protein. The sample records 450,000 to 500,000 distinct CDR3 sequences, around 9.9% being singletons. V lost 5 bases to trimming and J lost 3 bases; unmatched junction nucleotides: 6. The CDR3 runs to 14 residues. Germline CDR1 DFQATT, CDR2 SNEGSKA (reference sequence). This chain uses TRBV20-1 with TRBJ2-3, with 9 bases that match TRBD1. The sample consisted of PBMCs from blood, taken 45 days after vaccination. The sequence was collected from a man between 45 and 60 years old who received an inactivated influenza vaccine. CDR3 nucleotides: TGCAGTGCTGCCGGGACAGGGCATACAGATACGCAGTATTTT. It yields the protein CSAAGTGHTDTQYF.